This T cell receptor (beta chain) was captured by sequencing in a study of blood T cell repertoires in COVID-19. In the study overall: Sample material is recorded as cDNA or gDNA derived from T cells, B-cell-depleted T cells, or PBMCs.

This CDR3 comprises 16 residues. Losses at the gene ends were 2 bases for V and 0 bases for J; bases not matched to a gene: 5. CDR1 is LNHDA, CDR2 SQIVND, per germline (reference sequence). Generated by immunoSEQ multiplex PCR, the TCRdb table keeps only in-frame clones and is missing some. The data hold about 350,000 clones, with about 90% observed a single time. Participant-reported clinical history was the basis for cohort assignment. Material for sequencing was PBMCs or T cells enriched from blood (not recorded which). This clonotype originated in a woman in her thirties who had recovered from COVID-19. The J gene is TRBJ1-2, the V gene TRBV19; 8 bases are a match to TRBD1. This CDR3 reads CASSISTGDSNYGYTF. Here the CDR3 DNA reads TGTGCCAGTAGTATATCGACAGGGGATTCTAACTATGGCTACACCTTC. Complete variable domain (other parts from reference TRBV19 and TRBJ1-2): DGGITQSPKYLFRKEGQNVTLSCEQNLNHDAMYWYRQDPGQGLRLIYYSQIVNDFQKGDIAEGYSVSREKKESFPLTVTSAQKNPTAFYLCASSISTGDSNYGYTFGSGTRLTVV.